This T cell receptor (beta chain) was sequenced for a study of OX40 agonist ivuxolimab in advanced cancers. The germline V and J ends were trimmed by 6 bases and 3 bases, with 10 bases remaining between them. The CDR3 has 13 residues. CDR1 KGHSH and CDR2 LQKENI come from the germline V gene. Measured with immunoSEQ multiplex PCR; TCRdb has only the in-frame clones, and not every one. The table has around 64,000 clones, roughly 85% seen once. V and J are TRBV18 and TRBJ2-3; no reliable D call. Here the sequenced sample was CD4+ or CD8+ T cells sorted from blood, taken in a trial of the OX40 agonist ivuxolimab. The origin of this receptor is an adult with an advanced solid tumor such as melanoma, head and neck, liver or kidney cancer. The DNA for the CDR3 is TGTGCCAGCTCCCAGAGTTCTACAGATACGCAGTATTTT. It is translated as CASSQSSTDTQYF.